This T cell receptor (beta chain) was obtained from a study of T cells in Graves' hyperthyroidism and ophthalmopathy. Researchers amplified the TCR beta CDR3 regions from RNA transcripts. The primer set for the first-round RT-PCR of the TCR CDR3 was HTBI. TCRdb reanalysed the multiplex PCR reads using MiXCR and keeps one entry per CDR3 protein. The sample consists of a few hundred thousand distinct CDR3 sequences, about half of them appearing once. This clonotype has a handful of counts. V dropped 1 base and J dropped 0 bases, with 8 bases sitting between them. The CDR3 loop spans 16 amino acids. Per germline, CDR1 SGDLS and CDR2 YYNGEE.

This chain connects TRBV9 to TRBJ1-6, with no clear D. This receptor was obtained from an adult woman with Graves' disease, either hyperthyroidism or ophthalmopathy (not recorded which). The sample comprised peripheral blood or thyroid tissue (not recorded which). The CDR3, as DNA: TGTGCCAGCAGCGTATCCACGAGCTCCTATAATTCACCCCTCCACTTT. It specifies CASSVSTSSYNSPLHF.